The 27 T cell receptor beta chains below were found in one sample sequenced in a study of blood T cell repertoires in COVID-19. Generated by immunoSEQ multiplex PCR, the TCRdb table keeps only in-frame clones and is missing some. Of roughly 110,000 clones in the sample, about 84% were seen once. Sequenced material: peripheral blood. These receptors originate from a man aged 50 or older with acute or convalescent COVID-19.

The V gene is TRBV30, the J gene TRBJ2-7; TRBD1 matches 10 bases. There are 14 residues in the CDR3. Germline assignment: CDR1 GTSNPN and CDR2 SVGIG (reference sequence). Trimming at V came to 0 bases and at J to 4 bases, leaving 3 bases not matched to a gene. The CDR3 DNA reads TGTGCCTGGAGTGTAGGGGGACAGGGGTACGAGCAGTACTTC. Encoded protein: CAWSVGGQGYEQYF.

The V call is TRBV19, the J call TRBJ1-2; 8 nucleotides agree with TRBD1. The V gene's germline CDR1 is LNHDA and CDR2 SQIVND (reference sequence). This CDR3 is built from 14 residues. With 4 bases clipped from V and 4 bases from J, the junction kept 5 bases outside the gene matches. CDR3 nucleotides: TGTGCCAGTAGTAGTGGACAGGGCAGCTATGGCTACACCTTC. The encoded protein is CASSSGQGSYGYTF.

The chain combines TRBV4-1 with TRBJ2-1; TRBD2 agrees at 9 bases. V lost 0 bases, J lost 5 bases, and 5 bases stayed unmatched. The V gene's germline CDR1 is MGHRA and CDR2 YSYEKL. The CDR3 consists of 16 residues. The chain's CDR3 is CASSQDLAGTNNEQFF. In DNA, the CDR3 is TGCGCCAGCAGCCAAGATCTAGCGGGGACCAACAATGAGCAGTTCTTC.

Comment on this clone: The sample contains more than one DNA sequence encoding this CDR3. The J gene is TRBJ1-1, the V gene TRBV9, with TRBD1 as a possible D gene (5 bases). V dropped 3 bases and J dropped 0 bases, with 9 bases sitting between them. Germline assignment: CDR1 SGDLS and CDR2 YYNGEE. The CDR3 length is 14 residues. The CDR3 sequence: CASSAGLLNTEAFF. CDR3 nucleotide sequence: TGTGCCAGCAGCGCGGGACTGCTGAACACTGAAGCTTTCTTT.

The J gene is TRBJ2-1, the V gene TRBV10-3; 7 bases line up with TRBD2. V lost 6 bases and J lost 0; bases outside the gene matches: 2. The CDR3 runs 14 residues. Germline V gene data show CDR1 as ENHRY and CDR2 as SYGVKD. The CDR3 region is CAIRRGSSYNEQFF. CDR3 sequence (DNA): TGTGCCATCAGGCGGGGGAGCTCCTACAATGAGCAGTTCTTC.

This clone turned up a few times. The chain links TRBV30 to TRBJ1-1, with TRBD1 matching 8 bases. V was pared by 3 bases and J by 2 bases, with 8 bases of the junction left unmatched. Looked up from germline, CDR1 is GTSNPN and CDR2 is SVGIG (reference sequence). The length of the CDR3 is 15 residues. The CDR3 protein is CAWRRPDRENTEAFF. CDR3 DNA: TGTGCCTGGAGGCGCCCGGACAGGGAAAACACTGAAGCTTTCTTT.

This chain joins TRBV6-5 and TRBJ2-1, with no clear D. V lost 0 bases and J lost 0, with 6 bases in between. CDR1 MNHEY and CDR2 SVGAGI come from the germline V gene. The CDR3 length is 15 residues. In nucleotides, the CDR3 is TGTGCCAGCAGTTACTCCCTAAGCTCCTACAATGAGCAGTTCTTC. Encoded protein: CASSYSLSSYNEQFF.

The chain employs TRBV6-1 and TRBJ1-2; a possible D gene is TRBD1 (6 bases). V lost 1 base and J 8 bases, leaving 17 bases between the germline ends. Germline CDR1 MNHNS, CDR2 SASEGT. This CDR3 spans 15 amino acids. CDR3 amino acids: CASSEGLSGGGGYTF. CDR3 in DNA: TGTGCCAGCAGTGAAGGACTCTCGGGGGGCGGAGGCTACACCTTC.

This chain's CDR3 is CASSIGQGGYGYTF. Written as DNA, the CDR3 is TGTGCCAGCAGCATAGGACAGGGAGGCTATGGCTACACCTTC. The genes are TRBV5-8 and TRBJ1-2, with 8 nucleotides matching TRBD1. V gave up 4 bases and J gave up 4 bases; unmatched junction bases: 6. There are 14 residues in the CDR3. The germline V gene has CDR1 SGHTS and CDR2 YDEGEE.

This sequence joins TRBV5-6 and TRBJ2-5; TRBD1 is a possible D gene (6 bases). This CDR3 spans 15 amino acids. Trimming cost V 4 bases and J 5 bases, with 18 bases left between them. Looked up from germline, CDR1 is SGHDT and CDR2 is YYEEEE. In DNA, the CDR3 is TGTGCCAGCAGCATGGTGGGGGCAGGGGTGGAGACCCAGTACTTC. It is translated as CASSMVGAGVETQYF. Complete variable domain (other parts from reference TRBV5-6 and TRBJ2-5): DAGVTQSPTHLIKTRGQQVTLRCSPKSGHDTVSWYQQALGQGPQFIFQYYEEEERQRGNFPDRFSGHQFPNYSSELNVNALLLGDSALYLCASSMVGAGVETQYFGPGTRLLVL.

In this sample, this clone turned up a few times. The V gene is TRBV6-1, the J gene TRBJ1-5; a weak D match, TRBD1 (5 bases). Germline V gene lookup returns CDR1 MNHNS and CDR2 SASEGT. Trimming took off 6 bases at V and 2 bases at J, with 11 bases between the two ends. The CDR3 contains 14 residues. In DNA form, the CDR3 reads TGTGCCAGCAGCCCCAGCAGGGGCAATCAGCCCCAGCATTTT. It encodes CASSPSRGNQPQHF.

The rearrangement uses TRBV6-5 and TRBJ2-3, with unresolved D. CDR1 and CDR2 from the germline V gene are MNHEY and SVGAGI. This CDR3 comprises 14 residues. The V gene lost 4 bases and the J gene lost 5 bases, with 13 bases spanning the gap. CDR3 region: CASSSSGGGDTQYF. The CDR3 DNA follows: TGTGCCAGCAGTTCCTCAGGCGGTGGAGATACGCAGTATTTT.

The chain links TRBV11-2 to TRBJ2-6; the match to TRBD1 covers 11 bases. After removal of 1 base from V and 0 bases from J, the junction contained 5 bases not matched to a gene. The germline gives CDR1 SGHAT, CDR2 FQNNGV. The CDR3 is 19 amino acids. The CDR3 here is CASSLGLGQGVSGANVLTF. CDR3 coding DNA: TGTGCCAGCAGCTTAGGGCTGGGACAGGGGGTCTCTGGGGCCAACGTCCTGACTTTC.

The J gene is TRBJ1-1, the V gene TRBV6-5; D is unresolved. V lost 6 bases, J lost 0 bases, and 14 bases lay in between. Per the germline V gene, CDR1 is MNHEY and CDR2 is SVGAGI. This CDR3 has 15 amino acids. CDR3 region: CASRRPGVMNTEAFF. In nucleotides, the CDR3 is TGTGCCAGCAGGAGACCCGGGGTCATGAACACTGAAGCTTTCTTT.

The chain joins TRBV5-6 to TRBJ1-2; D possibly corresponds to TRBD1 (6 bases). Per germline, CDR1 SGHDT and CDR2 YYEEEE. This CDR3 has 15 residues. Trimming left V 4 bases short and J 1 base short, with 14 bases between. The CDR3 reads CASSAQGDGNYGYTF. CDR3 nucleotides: TGTGCCAGCAGCGCACAGGGCGACGGTAACTATGGCTACACCTTC.

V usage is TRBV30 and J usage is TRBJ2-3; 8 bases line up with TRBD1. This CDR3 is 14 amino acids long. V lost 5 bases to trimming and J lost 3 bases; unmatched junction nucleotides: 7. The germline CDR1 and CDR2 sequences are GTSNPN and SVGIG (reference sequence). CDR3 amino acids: CAWLGDRGTDTQYF. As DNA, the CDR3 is TGTGCCTGGTTGGGAGACAGGGGAACAGATACGCAGTATTTT.

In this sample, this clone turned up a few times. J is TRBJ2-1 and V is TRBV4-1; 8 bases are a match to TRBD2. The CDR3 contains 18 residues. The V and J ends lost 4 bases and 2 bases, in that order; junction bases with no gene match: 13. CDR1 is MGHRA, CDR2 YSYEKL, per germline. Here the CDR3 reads CASSRADLAGTAYNEQFF. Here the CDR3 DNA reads TGCGCCAGCAGCCGAGCAGACTTAGCGGGGACTGCCTACAATGAGCAGTTCTTC.

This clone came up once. DNA of the CDR3: TGTGCCACTAAGGACAGGAACCAAGAGACCCAGTACTTC. Translating gives CATKDRNQETQYF. V and J are TRBV24-1 and TRBJ2-5, with 7 bases matching TRBD1. The CDR3 is 13 residues long. Looked up from germline, CDR1 is KGHDR and CDR2 is SFDVKD. The V and J ends lost 10 bases and 0 bases, in that order; junction bases with no gene match: 4.

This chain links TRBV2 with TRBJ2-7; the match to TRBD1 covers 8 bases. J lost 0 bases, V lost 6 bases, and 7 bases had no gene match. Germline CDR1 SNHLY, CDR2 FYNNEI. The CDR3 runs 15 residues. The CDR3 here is CASRRGQAPSYEQYF. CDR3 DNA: TGTGCCAGCAGGAGGGGACAGGCCCCCTCCTACGAGCAGTACTTC. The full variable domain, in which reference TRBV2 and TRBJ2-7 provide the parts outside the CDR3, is EPEVTQTPSHQVTQMGQEVILRCVPISNHLYFYWYRQILGQKVEFLVSFYNNEISEKSEIFDDQFSVERPDGSNFTLKIRSTKLEDSAMYFCASRRGQAPSYEQYFGPGTRLTVT.

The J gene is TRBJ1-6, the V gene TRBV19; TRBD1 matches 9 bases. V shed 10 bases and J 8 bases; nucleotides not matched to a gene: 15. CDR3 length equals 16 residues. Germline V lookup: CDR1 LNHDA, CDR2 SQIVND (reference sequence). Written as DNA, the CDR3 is TGTGCCACACAAAGTGATCGCGGACAGGGGCATTCACCCCTCCACTTT. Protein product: CATQSDRGQGHSPLHF.

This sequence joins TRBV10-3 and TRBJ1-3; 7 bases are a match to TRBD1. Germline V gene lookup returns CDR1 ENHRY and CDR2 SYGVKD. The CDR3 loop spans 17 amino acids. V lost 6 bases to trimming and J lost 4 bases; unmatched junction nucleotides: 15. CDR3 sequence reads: CAISPQLEGASGNTIYF. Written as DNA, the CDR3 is TGTGCCATCAGCCCACAGTTGGAGGGGGCATCGGGAAACACCATATATTTT.

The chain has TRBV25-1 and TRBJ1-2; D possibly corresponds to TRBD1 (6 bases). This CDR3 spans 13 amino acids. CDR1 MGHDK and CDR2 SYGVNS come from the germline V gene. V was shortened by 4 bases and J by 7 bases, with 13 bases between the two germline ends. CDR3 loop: CASSARGRGGYTF. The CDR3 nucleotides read TGTGCCAGCAGTGCCAGGGGAAGGGGTGGCTACACCTTC.

The CDR3 bases are TGTGCCCATGGCCAGGGGAACACTGAAGCTTTCTTT. Residues: CAHGQGNTEAFF. This chain links TRBV10-3 with TRBJ1-1; possible D gene TRBD1, 5 bases. The CDR3 length is 12 residues. V dropped 11 bases and J dropped 1 base, with 11 bases sitting between them. Per germline, CDR1 ENHRY and CDR2 SYGVKD.

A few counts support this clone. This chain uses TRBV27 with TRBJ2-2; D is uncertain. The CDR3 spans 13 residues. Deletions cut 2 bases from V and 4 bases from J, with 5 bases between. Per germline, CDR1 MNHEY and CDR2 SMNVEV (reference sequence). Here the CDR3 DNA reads TGTGCCAGCAGTTTACAGGTCACCGGGGAGCTGTTTTTT. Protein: CASSLQVTGELFF.

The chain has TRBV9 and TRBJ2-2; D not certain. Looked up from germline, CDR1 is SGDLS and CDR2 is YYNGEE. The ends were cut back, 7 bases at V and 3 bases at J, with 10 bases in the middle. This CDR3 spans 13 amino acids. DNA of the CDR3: TGTGCCAGCGAAGGCGGATACACCGGGGAGCTGTTTTTT. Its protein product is CASEGGYTGELFF.

CDR3 residues: CASSLATGAGELFF. Written as DNA, the CDR3 is TGTGCCAGCAGCTTAGCGACAGGGGCCGGGGAGCTGTTTTTT. The V call is TRBV7-2, the J call TRBJ2-2, with TRBD1 matching over 8 bases. Germline CDR1 SGHTA, CDR2 FQGNSA. Trimming cost V 0 bases and J 6 bases; bases outside gene matches: 0. The CDR3 length is 14 residues.

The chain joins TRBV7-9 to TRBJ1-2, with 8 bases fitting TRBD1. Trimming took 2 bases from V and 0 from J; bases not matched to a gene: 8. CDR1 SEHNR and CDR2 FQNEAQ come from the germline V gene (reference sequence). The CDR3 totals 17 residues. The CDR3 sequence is CASSLQGAYLANYGYTF. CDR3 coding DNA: TGTGCCAGCAGCTTACAGGGGGCCTACCTAGCTAACTATGGCTACACCTTC.